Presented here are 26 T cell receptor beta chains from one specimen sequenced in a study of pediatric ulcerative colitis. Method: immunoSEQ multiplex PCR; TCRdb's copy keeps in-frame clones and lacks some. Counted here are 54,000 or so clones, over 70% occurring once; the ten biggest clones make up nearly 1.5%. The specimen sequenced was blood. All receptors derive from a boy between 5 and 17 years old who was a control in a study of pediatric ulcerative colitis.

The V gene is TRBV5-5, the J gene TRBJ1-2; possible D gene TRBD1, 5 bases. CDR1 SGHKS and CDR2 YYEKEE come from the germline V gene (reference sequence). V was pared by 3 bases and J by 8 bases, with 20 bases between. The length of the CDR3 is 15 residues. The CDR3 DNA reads TGTGCCAGCAGCTCGCGTGGGAGGGACTCTATAGGCTACACCTTC. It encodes CASSSRGRDSIGYTF.

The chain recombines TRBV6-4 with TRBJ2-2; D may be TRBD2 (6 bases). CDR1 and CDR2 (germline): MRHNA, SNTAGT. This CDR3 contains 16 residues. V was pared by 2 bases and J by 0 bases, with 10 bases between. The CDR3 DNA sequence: TGTGCCAGCAGTGACGGGGGGATCGCGAACACCGGGGAGCTGTTTTTT. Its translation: CASSDGGIANTGELFF.

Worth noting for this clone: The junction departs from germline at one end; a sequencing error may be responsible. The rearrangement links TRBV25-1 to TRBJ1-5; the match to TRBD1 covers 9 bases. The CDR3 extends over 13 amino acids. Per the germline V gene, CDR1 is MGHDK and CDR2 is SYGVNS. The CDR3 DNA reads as TGTGCCAGCAGGGGACAGGGCAATCAGCCCCGGCATTTT. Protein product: CASRGQGNQPRHF.

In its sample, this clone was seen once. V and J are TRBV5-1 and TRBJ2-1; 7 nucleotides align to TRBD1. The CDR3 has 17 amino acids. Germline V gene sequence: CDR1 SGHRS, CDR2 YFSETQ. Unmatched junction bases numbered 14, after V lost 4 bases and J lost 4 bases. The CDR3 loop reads CASSPTLDRTTYNEQFF. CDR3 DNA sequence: TGCGCCAGCAGCCCCACCCTGGACAGGACGACGTACAATGAGCAGTTCTTC.

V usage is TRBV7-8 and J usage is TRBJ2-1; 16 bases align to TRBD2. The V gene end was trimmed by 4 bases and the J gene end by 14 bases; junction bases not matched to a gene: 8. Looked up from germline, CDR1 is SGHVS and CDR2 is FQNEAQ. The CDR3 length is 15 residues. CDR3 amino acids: CASSSPGLAGGEEFF. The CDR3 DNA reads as TGTGCCAGCAGCTCACCGGGACTAGCGGGGGGGGAGGAGTTCTTC.

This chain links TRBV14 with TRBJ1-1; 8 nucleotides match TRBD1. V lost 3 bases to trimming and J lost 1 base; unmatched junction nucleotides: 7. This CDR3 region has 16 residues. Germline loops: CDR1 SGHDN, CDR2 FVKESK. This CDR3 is CASSQITGGPNTEAFF. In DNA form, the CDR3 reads TGTGCCAGCAGCCAGATAACAGGGGGTCCGAACACTGAAGCTTTCTTT.

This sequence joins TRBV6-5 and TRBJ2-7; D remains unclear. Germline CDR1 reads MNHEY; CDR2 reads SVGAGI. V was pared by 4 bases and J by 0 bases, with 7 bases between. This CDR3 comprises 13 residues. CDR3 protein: CASSFESSYEQYF. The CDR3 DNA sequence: TGTGCCAGCAGTTTCGAGAGCTCCTACGAGCAGTACTTC.

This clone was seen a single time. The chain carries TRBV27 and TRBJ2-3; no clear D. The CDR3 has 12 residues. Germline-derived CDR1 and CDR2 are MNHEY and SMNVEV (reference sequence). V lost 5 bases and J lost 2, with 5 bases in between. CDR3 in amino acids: CASSSYTDTQYF. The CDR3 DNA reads TGTGCCAGCAGTAGTTACACAGATACGCAGTATTTT.

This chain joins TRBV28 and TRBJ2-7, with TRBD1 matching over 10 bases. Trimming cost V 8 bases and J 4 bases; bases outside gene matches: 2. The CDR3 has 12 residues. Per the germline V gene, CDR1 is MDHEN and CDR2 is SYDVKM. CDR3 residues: CASRDRGYEQYF. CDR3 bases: TGTGCCAGCCGGGACAGGGGTTACGAGCAGTACTTC.

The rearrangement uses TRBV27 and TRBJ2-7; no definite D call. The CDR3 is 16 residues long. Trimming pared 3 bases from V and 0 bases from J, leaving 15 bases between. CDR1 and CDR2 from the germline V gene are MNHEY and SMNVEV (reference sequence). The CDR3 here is CASSFSLSPLSYEQYF. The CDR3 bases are TGTGCCAGCAGTTTTTCTCTGTCGCCTCTCTCCTACGAGCAGTACTTC.

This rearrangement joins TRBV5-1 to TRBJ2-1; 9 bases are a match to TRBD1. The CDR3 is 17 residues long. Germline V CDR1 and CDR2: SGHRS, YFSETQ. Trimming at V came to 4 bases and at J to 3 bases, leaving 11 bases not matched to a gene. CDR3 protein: CASSPTSGTGFYNEQFF. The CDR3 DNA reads TGCGCCAGCAGCCCTACCTCCGGGACAGGGTTCTACAATGAGCAGTTCTTC. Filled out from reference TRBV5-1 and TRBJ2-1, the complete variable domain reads KAGVTQTPRYLIKTRGQQVTLSCSPISGHRSVSWYQQTPGQGLQFLFEYFSETQRNKGNFPGRFSGRQFSNSRSEMNVSTLELGDSALYLCASSPTSGTGFYNEQFFGPGTRLTVL.

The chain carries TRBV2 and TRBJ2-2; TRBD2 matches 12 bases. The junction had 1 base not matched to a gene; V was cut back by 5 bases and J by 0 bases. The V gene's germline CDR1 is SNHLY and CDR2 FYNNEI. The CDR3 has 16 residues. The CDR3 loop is CASSRLAGANTGELFF. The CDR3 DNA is TGTGCCAGCAGTCGACTAGCGGGAGCGAACACCGGGGAGCTGTTTTTT. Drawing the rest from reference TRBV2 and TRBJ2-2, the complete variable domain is EPEVTQTPSHQVTQMGQEVILRCVPISNHLYFYWYRQILGQKVEFLVSFYNNEISEKSEIFDDQFSVERPDGSNFTLKIRSTKLEDSAMYFCASSRLAGANTGELFFGEGSRLTVL.

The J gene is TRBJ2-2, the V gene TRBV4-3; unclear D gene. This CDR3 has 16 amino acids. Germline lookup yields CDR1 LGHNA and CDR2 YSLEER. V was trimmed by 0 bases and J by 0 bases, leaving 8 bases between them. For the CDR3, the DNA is TGCGCCAGCAGCCAAGATCCGGGTACGAACACCGGGGAGCTGTTTTTT. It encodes CASSQDPGTNTGELFF.

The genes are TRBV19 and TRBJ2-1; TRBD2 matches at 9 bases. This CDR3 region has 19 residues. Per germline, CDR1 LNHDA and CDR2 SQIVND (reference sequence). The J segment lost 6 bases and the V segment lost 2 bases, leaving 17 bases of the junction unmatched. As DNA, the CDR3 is TGTGCCAGTAGTATAATAGCTAGCGGGGTTGAATTGAAATCCAATGAGCAGTTCTTC. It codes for CASSIIASGVELKSNEQFF.

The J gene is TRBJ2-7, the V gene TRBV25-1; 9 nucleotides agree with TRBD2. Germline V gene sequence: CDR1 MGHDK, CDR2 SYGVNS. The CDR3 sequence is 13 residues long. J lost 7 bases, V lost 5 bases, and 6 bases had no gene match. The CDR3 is CASSLAGSWEQYF. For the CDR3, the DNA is TGTGCCAGCAGTCTAGCGGGGTCGTGGGAGCAGTACTTC.

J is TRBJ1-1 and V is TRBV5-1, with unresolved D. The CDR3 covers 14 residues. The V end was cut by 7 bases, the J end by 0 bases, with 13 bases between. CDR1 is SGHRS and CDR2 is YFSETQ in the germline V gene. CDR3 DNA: TGCGCCAGCCAACCCCCGTCGATGAACACTGAAGCTTTCTTT. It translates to CASQPPSMNTEAFF.

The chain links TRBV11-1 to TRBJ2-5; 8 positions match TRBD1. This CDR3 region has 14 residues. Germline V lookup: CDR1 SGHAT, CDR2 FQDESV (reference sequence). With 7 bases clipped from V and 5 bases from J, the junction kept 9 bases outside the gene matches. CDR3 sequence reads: CASTQDREGETQYF. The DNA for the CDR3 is TGTGCCAGCACCCAGGACAGGGAAGGGGAGACCCAGTACTTC. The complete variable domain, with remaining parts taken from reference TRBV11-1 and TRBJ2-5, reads EAEVAQSPRYKITEKSQAVAFWCDPISGHATLYWYRQILGQGPELLVQFQDESVVDDSQLPKDRFSAERLKGVDSTLKIQPAELGDSAMYLCASTQDREGETQYFGPGTRLLVL.

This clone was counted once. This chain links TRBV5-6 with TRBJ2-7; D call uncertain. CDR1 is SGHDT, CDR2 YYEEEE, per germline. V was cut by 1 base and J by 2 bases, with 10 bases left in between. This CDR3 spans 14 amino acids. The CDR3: CASSLKGGTYEQYF. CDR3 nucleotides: TGTGCCAGCAGCTTGAAGGGTGGGACCTACGAGCAGTACTTC.

The CDR3 nucleotides are TGTGCCAGCAGCTTAGGACACGCCAACACCGGGGAGCTGTTTTTT. The encoded protein is CASSLGHANTGELFF. J is TRBJ2-2 and V is TRBV11-2; D not resolved. V was clipped by 1 base and J by 2 bases, with 8 bases between them. This CDR3 spans 15 amino acids. Germline CDR1 is SGHAT and CDR2 is FQNNGV.

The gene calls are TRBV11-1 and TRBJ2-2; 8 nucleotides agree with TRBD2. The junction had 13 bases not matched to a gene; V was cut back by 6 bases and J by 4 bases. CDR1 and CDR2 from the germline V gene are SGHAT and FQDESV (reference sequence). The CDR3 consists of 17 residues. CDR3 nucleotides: TGTGCCAGCAGATCGAGCGGGAGTCCATTTGGCACCGGGGAGCTGTTTTTT. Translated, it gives CASRSSGSPFGTGELFF.

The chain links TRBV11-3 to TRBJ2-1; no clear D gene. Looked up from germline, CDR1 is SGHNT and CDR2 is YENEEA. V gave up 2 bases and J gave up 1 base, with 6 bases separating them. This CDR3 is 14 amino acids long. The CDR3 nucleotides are TGTGCCAGCAGCTTACTGGGTTCCTACAATGAGCAGTTCTTC. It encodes CASSLLGSYNEQFF.

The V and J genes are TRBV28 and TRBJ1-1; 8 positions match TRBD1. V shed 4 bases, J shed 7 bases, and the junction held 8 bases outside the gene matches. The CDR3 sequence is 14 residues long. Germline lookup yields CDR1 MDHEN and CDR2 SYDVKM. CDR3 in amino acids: CASSSPRDRGEAFF. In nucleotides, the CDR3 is TGTGCCAGCAGTTCGCCACGCGACAGGGGTGAAGCTTTCTTT.

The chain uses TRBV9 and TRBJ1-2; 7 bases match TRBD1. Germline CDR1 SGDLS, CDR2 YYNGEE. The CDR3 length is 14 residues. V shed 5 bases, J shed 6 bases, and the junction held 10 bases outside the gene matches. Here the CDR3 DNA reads TGTGCCAGCAGTGAAGACACCGGGACAGATGGCTACACCTTC. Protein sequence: CASSEDTGTDGYTF.

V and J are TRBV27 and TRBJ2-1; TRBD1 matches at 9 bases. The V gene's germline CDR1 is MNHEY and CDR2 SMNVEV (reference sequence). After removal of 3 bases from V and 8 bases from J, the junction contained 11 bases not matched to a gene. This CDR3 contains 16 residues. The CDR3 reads CASSFSGTGRFDEQFF. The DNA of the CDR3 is TGTGCCAGCAGTTTCTCCGGGACAGGGCGTTTCGATGAGCAGTTCTTC.

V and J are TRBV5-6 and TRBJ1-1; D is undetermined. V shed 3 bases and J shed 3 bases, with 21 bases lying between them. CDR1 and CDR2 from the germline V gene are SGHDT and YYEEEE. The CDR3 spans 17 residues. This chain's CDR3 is CASSSRQGPVKDTEAFF. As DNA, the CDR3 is TGTGCCAGCAGCTCGAGACAAGGCCCCGTAAAGGACACTGAAGCTTTCTTT.

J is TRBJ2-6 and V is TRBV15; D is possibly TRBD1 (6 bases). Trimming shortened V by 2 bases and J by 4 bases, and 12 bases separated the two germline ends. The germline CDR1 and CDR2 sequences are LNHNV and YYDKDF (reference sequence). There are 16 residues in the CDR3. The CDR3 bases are TGTGCCACCAGCAGAACCGACAGGCCCGGGGCCAACGTCCTGACTTTC. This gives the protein CATSRTDRPGANVLTF.